The T cell receptor (beta chain) described here comes from a study of blood T cell repertoires in COVID-19 (dated by TCRdb to 2018 to 2020). Background on the whole study: Samples covering the acute and convalescent phases of COVID-19 were provided by collaborators in the United States, Italy and Spain. The material from the prospective study consisted of cDNA or gDNA derived from T cells, B-cell-depleted T cells, or PBMCs. The dataset comprised deeply sampled blood TCRbeta repertoires from subjects exposed to, actively infected with, or recovered from COVID-19. The repertoires were released in a freely available public database intended as a resource for research on the immune response to SARS-CoV-2. The samples were drawn from the first 160 participants of the ongoing ImmuneRACE study and from 950 to 1,500 subjects provided by 6 global collaborators. Sample metadata almost always included a de-identified subject ID, COVID-19 status, age in years and sex. Where available, HLA class I and class II types were obtained from metadata supplied by the sample provider rather than from assay-based typing. Study-level results and caveats: How much clinical and demographic metadata was included differed by source and by participant, and the metadata was provided uncurated.

On this clone: What antigen it recognizes has not been identified. No base-level quality is on record; no much larger clone is a single base apart.

The germline V gene supplies CDR1 SGHAT and CDR2 FQNNGV. V is reduced by 5 bases and J by 6 bases, leaving a spacing of 17 bases between them. From the cysteine through the phenylalanine, the CDR3 covers 15 amino acids. The kept DNA is CDR3 alone, 45 bases in frame from the first base. Whole blood was collected in K2EDTA tubes by collaborating institutions according to the institutions' own protocols. For TCRbeta analysis, collaborators shipped samples as frozen whole blood, isolated PBMCs, or DNA extracted from either of those sample types. TCRbeta CDR3 regions were amplified from genomic DNA using the immunoSEQ Assay, a bias-controlled multiplex PCR. In the source study's methods: Nucleated cell counts per sample were estimated from amplification of reference gene primers within the assay. To quantify the absolute abundance of each unique TCRbeta CDR3 rearrangement, sequence reads were collapsed and filtered. For each sample, productive Simpson clonality was calculated as the square root of Simpson's diversity index over productive rearrangements. TCRdb's version of the immuneACCESS table is confined to in-frame rearrangements and falls short of the full clone set. An unresolved V gene accounts for under half of the shortfall where checked; the remainder is of unknown origin. V and J calls and clone size follow that table, whereas D and trimming were derived from the DNA. Here the sample has 90,000 to 100,000 clones; approximately 85% occur a single time. Jointly, the top ten make up around an eighth of the sample.

This sequence was found in a human donor in a cohort sampled during active COVID-19. Sample: peripheral blood. The rearranged segments are TRBV11-2 and TRBJ2-1, with a weak D call of TRBD2 (6 bases match). CDR3 reads: CASSRQSLGGNEQFF. The DNA reads TGTGCCAGCAGCCGTCAGAGCCTGGGGGGCAATGAGCAGTTCTTC.